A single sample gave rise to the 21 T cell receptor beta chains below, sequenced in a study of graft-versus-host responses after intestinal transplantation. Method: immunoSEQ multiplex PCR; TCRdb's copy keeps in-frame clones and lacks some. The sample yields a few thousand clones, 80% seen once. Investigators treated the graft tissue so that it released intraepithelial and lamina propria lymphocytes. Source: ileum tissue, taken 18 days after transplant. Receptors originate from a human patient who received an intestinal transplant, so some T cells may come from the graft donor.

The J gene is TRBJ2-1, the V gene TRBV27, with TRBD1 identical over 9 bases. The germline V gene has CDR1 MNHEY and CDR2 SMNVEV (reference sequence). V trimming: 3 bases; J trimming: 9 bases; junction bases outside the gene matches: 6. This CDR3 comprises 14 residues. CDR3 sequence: CASSFPGQGCEQFF. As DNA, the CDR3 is TGTGCCAGCAGTTTCCCGGGACAGGGCTGTGAGCAGTTCTTC.

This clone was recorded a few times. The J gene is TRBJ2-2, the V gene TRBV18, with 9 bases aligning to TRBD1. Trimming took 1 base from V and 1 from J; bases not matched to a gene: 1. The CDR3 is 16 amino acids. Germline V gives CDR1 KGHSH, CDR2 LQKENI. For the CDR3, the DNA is TGTGCCAGCTCACCACGGGGACAGGGGAACACCGGGGAGCTGTTTTTT. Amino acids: CASSPRGQGNTGELFF.

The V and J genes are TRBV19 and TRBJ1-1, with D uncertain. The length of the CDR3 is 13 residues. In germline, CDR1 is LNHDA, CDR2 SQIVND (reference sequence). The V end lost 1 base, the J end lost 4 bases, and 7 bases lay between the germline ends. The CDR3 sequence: CASSIGRFTEAFF. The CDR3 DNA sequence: TGTGCCAGTAGTATAGGGAGATTCACTGAAGCTTTCTTT.

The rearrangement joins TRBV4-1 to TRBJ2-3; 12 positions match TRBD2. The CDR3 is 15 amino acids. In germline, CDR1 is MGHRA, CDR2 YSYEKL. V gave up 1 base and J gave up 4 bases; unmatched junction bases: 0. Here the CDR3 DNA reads TGCGCCAGCAGCCAAGGACTAGCGGGAGCAGATACGCAGTATTTT. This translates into CASSQGLAGADTQYF.

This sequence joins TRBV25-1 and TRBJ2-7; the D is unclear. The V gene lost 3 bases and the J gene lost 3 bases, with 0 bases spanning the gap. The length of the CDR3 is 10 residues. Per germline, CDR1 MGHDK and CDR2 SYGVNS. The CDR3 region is CASSDYEQYF. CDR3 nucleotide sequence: TGTGCCAGCAGTGACTACGAGCAGTACTTC.

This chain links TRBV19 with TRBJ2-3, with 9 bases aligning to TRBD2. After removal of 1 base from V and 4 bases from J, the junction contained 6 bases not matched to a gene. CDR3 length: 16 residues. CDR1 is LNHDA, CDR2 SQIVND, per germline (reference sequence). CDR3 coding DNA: TGTGCCAGTAGTATAGTCGGCGGGGGGGCAGCAGATACGCAGTATTTT. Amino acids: CASSIVGGGAADTQYF.

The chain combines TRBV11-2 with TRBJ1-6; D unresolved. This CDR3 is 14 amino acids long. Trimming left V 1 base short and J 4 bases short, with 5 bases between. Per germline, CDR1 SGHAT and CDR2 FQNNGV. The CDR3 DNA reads TGTGCCAGCAGCTTAGTACAATATAATTCACCCCTCCACTTT. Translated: CASSLVQYNSPLHF.

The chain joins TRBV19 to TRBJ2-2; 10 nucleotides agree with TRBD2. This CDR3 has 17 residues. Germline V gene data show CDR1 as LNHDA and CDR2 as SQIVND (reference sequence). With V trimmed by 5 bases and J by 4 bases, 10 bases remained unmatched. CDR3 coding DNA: TGTGCCAGTAGTCTCCCGACTAGCGGGCGGGTCACCGGGGAGCTGTTTTTT. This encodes CASSLPTSGRVTGELFF.

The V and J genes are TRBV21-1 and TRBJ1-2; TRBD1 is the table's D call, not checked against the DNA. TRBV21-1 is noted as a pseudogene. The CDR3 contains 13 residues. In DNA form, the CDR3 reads TGTGCCAGCACCTGGGACAGTTTCTATGGCTACACCTTC. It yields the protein CASTWDSFYGYTF.

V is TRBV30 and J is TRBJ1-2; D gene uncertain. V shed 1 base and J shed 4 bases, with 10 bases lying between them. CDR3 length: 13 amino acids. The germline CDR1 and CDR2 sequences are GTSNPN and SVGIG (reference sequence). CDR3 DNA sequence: TGTGCCTGGAGTGAACAGCCGTTCTATGGCTACACCTTC. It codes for CAWSEQPFYGYTF. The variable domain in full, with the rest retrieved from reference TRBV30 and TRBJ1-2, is SQTIHQWPATLVQPVGSPLSLECTVEGTSNPNLYWYRQAAGRGLQLLFYSVGIGQISSEVPQNLSASRPQDRQFILSSKKLLLSDSGFYLCAWSEQPFYGYTFGSGTRLTVV.

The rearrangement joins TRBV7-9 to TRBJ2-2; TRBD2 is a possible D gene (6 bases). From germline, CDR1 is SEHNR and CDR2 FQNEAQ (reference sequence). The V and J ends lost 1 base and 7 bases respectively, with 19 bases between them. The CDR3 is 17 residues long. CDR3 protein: CASSLGARRGSFGELFF. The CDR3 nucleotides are TGTGCCAGCAGCTTAGGCGCTCGACGGGGGTCGTTCGGGGAGCTGTTTTTT. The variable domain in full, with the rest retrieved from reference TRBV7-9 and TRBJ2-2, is DTGVSQNPRHKITKRGQNVTFRCDPISEHNRLYWYRQTLGQGPEFLTYFQNEAQLEKSRLLSDRFSAERPKGSFSTLEIQRTEQGDSAMYLCASSLGARRGSFGELFFGEGSRLTVL.

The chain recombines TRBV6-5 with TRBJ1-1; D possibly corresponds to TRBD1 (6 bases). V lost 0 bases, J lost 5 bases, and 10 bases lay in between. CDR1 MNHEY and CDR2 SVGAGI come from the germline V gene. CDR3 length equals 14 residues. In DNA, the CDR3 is TGTGCCAGCAGTTACTCTGGGGGCGTTACTGAAGCTTTCTTT. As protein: CASSYSGGVTEAFF.

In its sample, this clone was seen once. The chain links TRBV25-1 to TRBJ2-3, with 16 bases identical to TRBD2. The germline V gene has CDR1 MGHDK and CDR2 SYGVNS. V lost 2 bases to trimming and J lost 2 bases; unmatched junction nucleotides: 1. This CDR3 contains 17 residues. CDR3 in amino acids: CASSEGTSGGATDTQYF. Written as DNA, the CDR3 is TGTGCCAGCAGTGAAGGGACTAGCGGGGGGGCCACAGATACGCAGTATTTT.

CDR3 sequence: CASGIYTRQSRANVLTF. For the CDR3, the DNA is TGTGCCAGCGGTATATATACCAGACAAAGTCGGGCCAACGTCCTGACTTTC. The V gene is TRBV5-4, the J gene TRBJ2-6; D gene unclear. This CDR3 has 17 amino acids. The ends were cut back, 7 bases at V and 5 bases at J, with 22 bases in the middle. Germline CDR1 is SGHNT and CDR2 is YYREEE (reference sequence).

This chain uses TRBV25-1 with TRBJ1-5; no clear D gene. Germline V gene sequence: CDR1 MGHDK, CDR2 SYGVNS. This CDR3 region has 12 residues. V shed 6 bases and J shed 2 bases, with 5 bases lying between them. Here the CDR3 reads CASRQGNQPQHF. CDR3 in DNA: TGTGCCAGCAGGCAGGGCAATCAGCCCCAGCATTTT.

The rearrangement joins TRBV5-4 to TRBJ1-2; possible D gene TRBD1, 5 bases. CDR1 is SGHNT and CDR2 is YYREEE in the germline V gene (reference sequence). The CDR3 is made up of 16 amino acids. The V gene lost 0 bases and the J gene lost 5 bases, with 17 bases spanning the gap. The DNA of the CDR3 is TGTGCCAGCAGCTTGGGCCAGGGCACTCTTGGGTATGGCTACACCTTC. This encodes CASSLGQGTLGYGYTF.

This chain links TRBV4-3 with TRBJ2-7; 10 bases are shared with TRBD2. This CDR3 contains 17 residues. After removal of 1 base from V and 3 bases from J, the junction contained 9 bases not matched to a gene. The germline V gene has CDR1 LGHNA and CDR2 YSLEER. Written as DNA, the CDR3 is TGCGCCAGCAGCCAAGTTTTGGGAGCGGGGGGGTACTACGAGCAGTACTTC. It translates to CASSQVLGAGGYYEQYF.

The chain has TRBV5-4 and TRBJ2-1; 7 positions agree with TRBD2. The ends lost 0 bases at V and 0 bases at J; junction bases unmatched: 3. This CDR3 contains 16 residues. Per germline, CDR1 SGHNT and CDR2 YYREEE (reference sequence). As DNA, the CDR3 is TGTGCCAGCAGCTTGGGGCGGGGGAGCTCCTACAATGAGCAGTTCTTC. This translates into CASSLGRGSSYNEQFF.

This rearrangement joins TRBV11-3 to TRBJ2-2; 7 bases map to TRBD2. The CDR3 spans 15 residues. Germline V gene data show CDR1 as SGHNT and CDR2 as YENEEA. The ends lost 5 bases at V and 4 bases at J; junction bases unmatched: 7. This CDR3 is CASSPSGGITGELFF. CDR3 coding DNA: TGTGCCAGCAGCCCTTCGGGGGGAATCACCGGGGAGCTGTTTTTT.

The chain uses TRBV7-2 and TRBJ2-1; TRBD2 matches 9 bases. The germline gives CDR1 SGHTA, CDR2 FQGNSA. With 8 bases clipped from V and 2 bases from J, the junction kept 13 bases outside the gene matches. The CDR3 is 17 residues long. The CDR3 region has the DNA TGTGCCAGCGGCAGGAGACAAGGCGGGAGGGCCTACAATGAGCAGTTCTTC. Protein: CASGRRQGGRAYNEQFF.

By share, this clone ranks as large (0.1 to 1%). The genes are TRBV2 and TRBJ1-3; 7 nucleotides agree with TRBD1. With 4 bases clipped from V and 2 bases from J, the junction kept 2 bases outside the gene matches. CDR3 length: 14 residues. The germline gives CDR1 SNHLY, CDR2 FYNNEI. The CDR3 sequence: CASSGDRAGNTIYF. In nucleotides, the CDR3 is TGTGCCAGCAGTGGCGACAGGGCTGGAAACACCATATATTTT.